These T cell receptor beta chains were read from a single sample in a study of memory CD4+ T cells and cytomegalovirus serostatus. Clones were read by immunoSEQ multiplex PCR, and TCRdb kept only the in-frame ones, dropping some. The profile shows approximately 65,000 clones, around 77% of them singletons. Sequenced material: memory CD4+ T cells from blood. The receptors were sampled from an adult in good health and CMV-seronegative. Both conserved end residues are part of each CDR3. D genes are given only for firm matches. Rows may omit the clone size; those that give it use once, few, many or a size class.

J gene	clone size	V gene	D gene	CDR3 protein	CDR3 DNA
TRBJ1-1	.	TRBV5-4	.	CASSQDSKNTEAFF	TGTGCCAGCAGCCAGGACAGCAAGAACACTGAAGCTTTCTTT
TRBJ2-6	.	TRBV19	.	CASSTQRSGANVLTF	TGTGCCAGTAGCACCCAGCGCTCTGGGGCCAACGTCCTGACTTTC
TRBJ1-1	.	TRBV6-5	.	CASSYDYLGDTEAFF	TGTGCCAGCAGTTATGACTACTTAGGCGACACTGAAGCTTTCTTT
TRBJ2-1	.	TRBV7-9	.	CASSLAGTNGIF	TGTGCCAGCAGCTTAGCCGGGACCAACGGGATCTTC
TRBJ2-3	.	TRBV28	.	CASSGRPTDTQYF	TGTGCCAGCAGTGGACGGCCCACAGATACGCAGTATTTT
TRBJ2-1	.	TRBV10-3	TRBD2	CAISVTTSGPPYSYNEQFF	TGTGCCATCAGTGTAACTACTAGCGGACCCCCCTATTCCTACAATGAGCAGTTCTTC
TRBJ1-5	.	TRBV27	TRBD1	CASSSKYRGIEQPQHF	TGTGCCAGCAGTTCAAAATACAGGGGGATTGAGCAGCCCCAGCATTTT
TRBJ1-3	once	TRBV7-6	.	CASSPIGGPNGNTIYF	TGTGCCAGCAGCCCAATCGGTGGGCCGAACGGAAACACCATATATTTT
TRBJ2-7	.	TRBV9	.	CASSVGGTLTYEQYF	TGTGCCAGCAGCGTTGGCGGGACCCTTACCTACGAGCAGTACTTC
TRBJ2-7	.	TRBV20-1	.	CSAGTEEQYF	TGCAGTGCTGGGACGGAGGAGCAGTACTTC
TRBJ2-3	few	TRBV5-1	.	CASSLPQGTDTQYF	TGCGCCAGCAGCTTGCCCCAGGGCACAGATACGCAGTATTTT